This T cell receptor (beta chain) was identified during a study of monozygotic twins with inflammatory bowel disease. General study findings and limits: Among IBD patients, fewer clonotypes were shared with others than among healthy twins, especially with disease activity. The inverse Simpson measure of TCRbeta diversity was lower in IBD patients than in healthy co-twins.

The CDR3 spans 15 residues. Germline V gene data show CDR1 as SGHNT and CDR2 as YYREEE (reference sequence). Concerning this clonotype itself: No antigen is known for it.

Addition of UMIs with a 6-nucleotide sample barcode was achieved by template switching. TCRalpha and TCRbeta cDNA underwent two nested PCRs of roughly 15 and 9 cycles. TCRdb re-called the 5' RACE reads and catalogs CDR3 proteins one per entry, DNA excluded. Its listing shows over 150,000 distinct CDR3 sequences. Sequencing was carried out using blood. The chain employs TRBV5-4 and TRBJ1-5; checking the TCRdb D call of TRBD1 is not possible without DNA. This receptor was obtained from a human donor with ulcerative colitis or Crohn's disease, or a healthy co-twin of an affected twin (not recorded which). The CDR3 region is CASSLFGQGIEPQHF.